This T cell receptor beta chain was recorded in a study of technical replicates of blood from several donors (TCRdb year 2017). The germline V gene sets CDR1 to SGHTA and CDR2 to FQGTGA. CDR3 length: 14 amino acids, cysteine to phenylalanine. Of all the DNA, just the CDR3 is kept, 42 bases in frame from base 1. The junction shows trimming of 5 bases on V and 0 bases on J, and the gene matches do not reach 2 bases of it. As concerns this clone: Its antigen is unknown. The sample holds no much larger clone one base away, and base qualities are not on file.

The method behind the library was the immunoSEQ multiplex PCR assay. TCRdb retrieved this table from immuneACCESS and kept in-frame rearrangements only. Not all clones are present; in checked studies, unresolved V genes account for under half, and no reason is known for the remainder. For this sample there are some 54,000 clones; roughly 93% appear just once. The ten largest clones represent around 4% of the sample. Sequencing used PBMCs. The source is a human donor in good health. Some clones in this sample may be carry-over from other donors' samples. The V and J genes are TRBV7-3 and TRBJ2-3; 7 bases in between match TRBD2. The CDR3 region reads CASSGGGSTDTQYF. The base sequence is TGTGCCAGCAGCGGGGGGGGGAGCACAGATACGCAGTATTTT.